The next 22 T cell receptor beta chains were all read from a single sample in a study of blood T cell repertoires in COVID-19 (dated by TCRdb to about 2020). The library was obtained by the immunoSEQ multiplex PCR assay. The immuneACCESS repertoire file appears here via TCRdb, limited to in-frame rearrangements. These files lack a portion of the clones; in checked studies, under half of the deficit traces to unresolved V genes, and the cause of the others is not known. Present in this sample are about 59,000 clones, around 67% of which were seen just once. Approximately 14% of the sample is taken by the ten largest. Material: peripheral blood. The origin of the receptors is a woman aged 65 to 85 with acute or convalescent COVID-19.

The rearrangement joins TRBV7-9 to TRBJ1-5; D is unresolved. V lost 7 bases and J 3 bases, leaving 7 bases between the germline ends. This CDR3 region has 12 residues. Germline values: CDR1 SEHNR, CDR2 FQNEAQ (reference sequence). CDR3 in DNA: TGTGCCAGCACCCAGGACAATCAGCCCCAGCATTTT. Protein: CASTQDNQPQHF. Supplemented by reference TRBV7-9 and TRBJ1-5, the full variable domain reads DTGVSQNPRHKITKRGQNVTFRCDPISEHNRLYWYRQTLGQGPEFLTYFQNEAQLEKSRLLSDRFSAERPKGSFSTLEIQRTEQGDSAMYLCASTQDNQPQHFGDGTRLSIL.

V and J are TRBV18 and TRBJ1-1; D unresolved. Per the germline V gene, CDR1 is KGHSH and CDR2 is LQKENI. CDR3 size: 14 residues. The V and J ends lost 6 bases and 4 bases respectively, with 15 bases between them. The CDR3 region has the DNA TGTGCCAGCTCTCTCCACCGGGAGGGCACTGAAGCTTTCTTT. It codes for CASSLHREGTEAFF. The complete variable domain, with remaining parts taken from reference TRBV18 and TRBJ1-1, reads NAGVMQNPRHLVRRRGQEARLRCSPMKGHSHVYWYRQLPEEGLKFMVYLQKENIIDESGMPKERFSAEFPKEGPSILRIQQVVRGDSAAYFCASSLHREGTEAFFGQGTRLTVV.

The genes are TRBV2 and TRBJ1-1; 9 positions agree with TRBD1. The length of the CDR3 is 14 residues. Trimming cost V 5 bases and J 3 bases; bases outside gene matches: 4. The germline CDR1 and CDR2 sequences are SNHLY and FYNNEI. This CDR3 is CASSKDRGYTEAFF. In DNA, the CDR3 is TGTGCCAGCAGTAAGGACAGGGGTTACACTGAAGCTTTCTTT.

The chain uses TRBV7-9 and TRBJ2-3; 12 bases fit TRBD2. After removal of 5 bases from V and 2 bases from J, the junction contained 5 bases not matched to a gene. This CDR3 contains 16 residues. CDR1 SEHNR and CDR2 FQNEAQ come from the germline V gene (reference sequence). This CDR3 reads CASSLWTSGDTDTQYF. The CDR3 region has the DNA TGTGCCAGCAGCCTCTGGACTAGCGGGGACACAGATACGCAGTATTTT.

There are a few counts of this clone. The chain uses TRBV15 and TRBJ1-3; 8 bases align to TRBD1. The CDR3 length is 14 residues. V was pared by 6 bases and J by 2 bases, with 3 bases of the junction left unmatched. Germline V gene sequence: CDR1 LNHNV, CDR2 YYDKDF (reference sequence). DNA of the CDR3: TGTGCCACCAGGTCGGACAGGGCTGGAAACACCATATATTTT. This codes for CATRSDRAGNTIYF.

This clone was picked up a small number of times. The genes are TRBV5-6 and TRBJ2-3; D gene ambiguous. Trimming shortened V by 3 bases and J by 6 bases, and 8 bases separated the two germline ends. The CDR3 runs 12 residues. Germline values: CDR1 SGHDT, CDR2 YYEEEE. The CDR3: CASSSGRDTQYF. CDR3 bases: TGTGCCAGCAGCTCCGGTCGGGATACGCAGTATTTT. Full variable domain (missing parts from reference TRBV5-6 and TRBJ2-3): DAGVTQSPTHLIKTRGQQVTLRCSPKSGHDTVSWYQQALGQGPQFIFQYYEEEERQRGNFPDRFSGHQFPNYSSELNVNALLLGDSALYLCASSSGRDTQYFGPGTRLTVL.

For the CDR3, the DNA is TGTGCCAGCAGCCAAAAATGGACAAATCCGGGACAGGTAACCGGCTACACCTTC. It specifies CASSQKWTNPGQVTGYTF. The chain recombines TRBV3-1 (or the pseudogene TRBV3-2) with TRBJ1-2; 8 nucleotides match TRBD1. Germline CDR1 and CDR2: LGHDT and YNNKEL (reference sequence). This CDR3 is 18 amino acids long. Trimming took 2 bases from V and 8 from J; bases not matched to a gene: 19.

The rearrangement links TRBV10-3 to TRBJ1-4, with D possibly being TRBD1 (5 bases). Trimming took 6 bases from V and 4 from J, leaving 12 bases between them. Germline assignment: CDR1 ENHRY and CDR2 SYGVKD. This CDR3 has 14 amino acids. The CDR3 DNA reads TGTGCCATCAGCCGTGGGGGGGGTAATGAAAAACTGTTTTTT. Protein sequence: CAISRGGGNEKLFF.

The CDR3 sequence: CASSFQSSQGYTF. As DNA, the CDR3 is TGTGCCAGCAGCTTTCAATCTTCCCAGGGCTACACCTTC. This rearrangement joins TRBV13 to TRBJ1-2; D uncertain. Deletions cut 3 bases from V and 8 bases from J, with 13 bases between. This CDR3 comprises 13 residues. Per the germline V gene, CDR1 is PRHDT and CDR2 is FYEKMQ (reference sequence).

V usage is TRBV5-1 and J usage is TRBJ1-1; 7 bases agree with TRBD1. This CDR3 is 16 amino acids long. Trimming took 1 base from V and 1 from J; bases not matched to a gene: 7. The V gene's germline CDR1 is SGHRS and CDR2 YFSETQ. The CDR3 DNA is TGCGCCAGCAGCTTGAGCAGGGGGACCGGGAACACTGAAGCTTTCTTT. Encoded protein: CASSLSRGTGNTEAFF.

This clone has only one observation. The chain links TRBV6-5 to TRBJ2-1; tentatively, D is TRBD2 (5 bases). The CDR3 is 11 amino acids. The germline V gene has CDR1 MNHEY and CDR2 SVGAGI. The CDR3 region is CALGRESEQFF. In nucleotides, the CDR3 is TGTGCTCTCGGAAGGGAGAGTGAGCAGTTCTTC.

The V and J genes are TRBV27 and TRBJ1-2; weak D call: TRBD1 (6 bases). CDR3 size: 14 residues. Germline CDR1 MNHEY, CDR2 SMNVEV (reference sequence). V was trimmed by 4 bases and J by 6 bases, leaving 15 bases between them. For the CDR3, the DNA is TGTGCCAGCAGTTCACAGGGAATCGGGGATGGCTACACCTTC. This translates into CASSSQGIGDGYTF.

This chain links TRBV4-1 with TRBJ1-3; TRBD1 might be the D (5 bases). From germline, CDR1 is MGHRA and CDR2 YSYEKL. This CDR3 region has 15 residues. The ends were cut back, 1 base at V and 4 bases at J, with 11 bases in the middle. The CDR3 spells CASSQGLGGGNTIYF. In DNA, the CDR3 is TGCGCCAGCAGCCAAGGATTGGGGGGGGGAAACACCATATATTTT.

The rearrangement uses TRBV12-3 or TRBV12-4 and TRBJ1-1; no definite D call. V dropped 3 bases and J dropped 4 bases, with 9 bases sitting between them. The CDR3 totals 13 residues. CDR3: CASSLTWSTEAFF. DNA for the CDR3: TGTGCCAGCAGTTTGACGTGGAGCACTGAAGCTTTCTTT.

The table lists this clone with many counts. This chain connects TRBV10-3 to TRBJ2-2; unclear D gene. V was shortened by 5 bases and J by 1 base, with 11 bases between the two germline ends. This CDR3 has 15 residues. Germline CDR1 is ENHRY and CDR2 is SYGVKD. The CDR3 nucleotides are TGTGCCATCAGTAGAGTCGGAGAGAACACCGGGGAGCTGTTTTTT. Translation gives CAISRVGENTGELFF.

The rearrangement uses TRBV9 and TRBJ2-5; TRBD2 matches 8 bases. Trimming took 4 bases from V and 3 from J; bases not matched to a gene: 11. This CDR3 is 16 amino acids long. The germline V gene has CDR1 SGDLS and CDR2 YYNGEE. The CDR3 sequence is CASSHSGGGMKETQYF. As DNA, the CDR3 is TGTGCCAGCAGCCACTCCGGGGGGGGTATGAAAGAGACCCAGTACTTC.

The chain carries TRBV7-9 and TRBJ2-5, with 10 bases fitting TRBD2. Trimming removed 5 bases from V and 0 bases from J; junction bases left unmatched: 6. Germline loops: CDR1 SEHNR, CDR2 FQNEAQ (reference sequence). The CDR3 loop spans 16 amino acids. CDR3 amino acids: CASSLGTSVYQETQYF. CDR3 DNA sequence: TGTGCCAGCAGCCTAGGGACTAGCGTTTACCAAGAGACCCAGTACTTC.

The CDR3 sequence: CASSEGMFGADQPQHF. The DNA for the CDR3 is TGTGCCAGCAGTGAAGGGATGTTTGGGGCCGATCAGCCCCAGCATTTT. The chain combines TRBV2 with TRBJ1-5, with TRBD1 as a possible D gene (5 bases). V lost 1 base, J lost 5 bases, and 15 bases lay in between. Germline V lookup: CDR1 SNHLY, CDR2 FYNNEI. CDR3 size: 16 residues.

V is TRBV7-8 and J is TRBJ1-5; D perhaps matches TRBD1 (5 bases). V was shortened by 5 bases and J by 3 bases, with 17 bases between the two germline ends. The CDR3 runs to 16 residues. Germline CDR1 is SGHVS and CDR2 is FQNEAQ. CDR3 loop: CASSHQIDRPNQPQHF. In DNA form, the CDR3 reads TGTGCCAGCAGCCACCAGATCGACAGACCCAATCAGCCCCAGCATTTT.

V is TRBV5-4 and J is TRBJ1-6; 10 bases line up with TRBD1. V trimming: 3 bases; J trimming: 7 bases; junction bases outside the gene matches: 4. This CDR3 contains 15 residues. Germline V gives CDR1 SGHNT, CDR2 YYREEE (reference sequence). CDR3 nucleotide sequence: TGTGCCAGCAGCTCCACGGGACAGGGGAATTCACCCCTCCACTTT. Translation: CASSSTGQGNSPLHF.

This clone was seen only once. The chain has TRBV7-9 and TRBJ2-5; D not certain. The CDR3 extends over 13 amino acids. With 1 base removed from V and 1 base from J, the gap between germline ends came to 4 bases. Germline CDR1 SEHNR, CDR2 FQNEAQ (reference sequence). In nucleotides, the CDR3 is TGTGCCAGCAGCTTAGGGCCCCAAGAGACCCAGTACTTC. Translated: CASSLGPQETQYF.

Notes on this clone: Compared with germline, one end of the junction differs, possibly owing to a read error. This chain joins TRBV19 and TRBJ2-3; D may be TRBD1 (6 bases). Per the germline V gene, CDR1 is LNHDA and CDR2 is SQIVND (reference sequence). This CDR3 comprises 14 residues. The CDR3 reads CASRIGTFTDTQYF. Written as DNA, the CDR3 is TGTGCCAGTAGGATAGGGACATTCACAGATACGCAGTATTTT.